Given below is one TCR beta chain in context. This same CDR3 is encoded by further DNA sequences in the sample. The data were obtained in a study of T cells in localized non-small cell lung cancer. Sequencing was performed with immunoSEQ multiplex PCR; in TCRdb, only in-frame clones are kept and a portion is missing. The sample comprises roughly 36,000 clones, around 75% of which are singletons, and about 35% rests with the top ten. Per germline, CDR1 LNHDA and CDR2 SQIVND (reference sequence). The length of the CDR3 is 15 residues. V gave up 4 bases and J gave up 2 bases, with 12 bases separating them.

This chain links TRBV19 with TRBJ1-5; tentative D call: TRBD1 (6 bases). Sequences were derived from PBMCs, sampled before any cancer treatment. The receptor was isolated from a woman between 35 and 70 years old with stage II squamous cell lung carcinoma. The CDR3 coding sequence is TGTGCCAGTAGTAGAGGGGGAGAGGGCAATCAGCCCCAGCATTTT. Translated, it gives CASSRGGEGNQPQHF.